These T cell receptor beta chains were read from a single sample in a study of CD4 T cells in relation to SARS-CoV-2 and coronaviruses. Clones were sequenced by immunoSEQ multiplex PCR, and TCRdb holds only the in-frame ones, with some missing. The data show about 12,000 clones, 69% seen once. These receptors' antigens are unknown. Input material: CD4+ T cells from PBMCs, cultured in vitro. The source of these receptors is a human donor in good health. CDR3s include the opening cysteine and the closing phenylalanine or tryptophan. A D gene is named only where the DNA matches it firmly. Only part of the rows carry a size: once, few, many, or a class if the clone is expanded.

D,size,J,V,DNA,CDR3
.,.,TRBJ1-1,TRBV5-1,TGCGCCAGCAGCTTACCGGGGGACCTGAACACTGAAGCTTTCTTT,CASSLPGDLNTEAFF
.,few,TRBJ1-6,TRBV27,TGTGCCAGCAGTTTCGGACAGACGGGGTCACCCCTCCACTTT,CASSFGQTGSPLHF
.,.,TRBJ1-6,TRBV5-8,TGTGCCAGCAGCCCCCCGAATCCAAGGCCTTCACCCCTCCACTTT,CASSPPNPRPSPLHF
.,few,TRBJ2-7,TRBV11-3,TGTGCCAGCAGCTTAGGGGGAAGCTACGAGCAGTACTTC,CASSLGGSYEQYF
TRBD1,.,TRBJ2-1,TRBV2,TGTGCCAGCAGTAACAGGGGCTCCTACAATGAGCAGTTCTTC,CASSNRGSYNEQFF
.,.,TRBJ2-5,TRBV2,TGTGCCTTAGAAGGGCAGGACAGTCAAGAGACCCAGTACTTC,CALEGQDSQETQYF
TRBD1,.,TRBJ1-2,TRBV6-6,TGTGCCAGCACCTATATGGACAGGGGGGACTATGGCTACACCTTC,CASTYMDRGDYGYTF
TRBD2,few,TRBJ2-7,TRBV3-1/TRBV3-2,TGTGCCAGCAGCCAGGGACTAGCTTCCATGGGCTACGAGCAGTACTTC,CASSQGLASMGYEQYF
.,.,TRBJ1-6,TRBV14,TGTGCCAGCAGCCAAGAGGTCAGGGGCTCACCCCTCCACTTT,CASSQEVRGSPLHF
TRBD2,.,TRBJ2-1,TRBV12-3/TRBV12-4,TGTGCCAGCAGCCGGGGGGAGGTCCATGAGCAGTTCTTC,CASSRGEVHEQFF
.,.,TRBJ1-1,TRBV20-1,TGCAGTGCTTGGGGGGCTGAAGCTTTCTTT,CSAWGAEAFF
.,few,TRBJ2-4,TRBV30,TGTGCCTGGAGGAGGCAGGGCCCAGAGAAAAACATTCAGTACTTC,CAWRRQGPEKNIQYF